This T cell receptor beta chain was captured in a study of beta chain features in type 1 diabetes. Study-level findings and limits: Naive, central memory and regulatory TCRB repertoires appeared more similar among patients than healthy donors.

The CDR3 is 15 residues long. CDR1 GTSNPN and CDR2 SVGIG come from the germline V gene (reference sequence). Trimming pared 4 bases from V and 9 bases from J, leaving 19 bases between. Of the isolated RNA, all was reverse transcribed, and so the sequenced material was expressed TCRB transcripts. Method: immunoSEQ multiplex PCR; TCRdb's copy keeps in-frame clones and lacks some. The table lists more than 150,000 clones, approximately 9.1% of them singletons. The table lists this clone with a few counts. The antigen is not known. The chain is built from TRBV30 and TRBJ1-6; D gene uncertain. The sample comprised central memory CD4+ T cells from blood. This receptor was identified in a woman aged 18-29 years in good health. CDR3 amino acids: CAWTRVTGLVSPLHF. The CDR3 nucleotides are TGTGCCTGGACGAGGGTTACGGGGTTGGTTTCACCCCTCCACTTT.